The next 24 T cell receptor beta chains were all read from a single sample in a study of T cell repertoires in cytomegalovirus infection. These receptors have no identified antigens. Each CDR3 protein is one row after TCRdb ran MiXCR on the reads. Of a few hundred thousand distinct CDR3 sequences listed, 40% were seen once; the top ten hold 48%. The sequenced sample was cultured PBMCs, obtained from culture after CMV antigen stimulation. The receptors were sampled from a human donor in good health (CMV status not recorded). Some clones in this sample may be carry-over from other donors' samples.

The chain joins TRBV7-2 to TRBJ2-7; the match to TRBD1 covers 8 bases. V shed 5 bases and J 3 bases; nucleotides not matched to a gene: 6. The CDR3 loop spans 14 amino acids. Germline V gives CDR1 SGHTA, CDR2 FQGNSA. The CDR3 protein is CASSPGGQGYEQYF. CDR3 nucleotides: TGTGCCAGCAGCCCCGGAGGACAGGGCTACGAGCAGTACTTC. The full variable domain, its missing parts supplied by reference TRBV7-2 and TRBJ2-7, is GAGVSQSPSNKVTEKGKDVELRCDPISGHTALYWYRQSLGQGLEFLIYFQGNSAPDKSGLPSDRFSAERTGGSVSTLTIQRTQQEDSAVYLCASSPGGQGYEQYFGPGTRLTVT.

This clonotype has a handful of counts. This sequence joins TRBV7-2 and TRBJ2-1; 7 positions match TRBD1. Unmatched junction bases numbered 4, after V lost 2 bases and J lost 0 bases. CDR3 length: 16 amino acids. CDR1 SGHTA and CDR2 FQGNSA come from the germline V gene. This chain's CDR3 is CASSLRGPSSYNEQFF. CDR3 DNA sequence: TGTGCCAGCAGCTTAAGGGGGCCCAGCTCCTACAATGAGCAGTTCTTC.

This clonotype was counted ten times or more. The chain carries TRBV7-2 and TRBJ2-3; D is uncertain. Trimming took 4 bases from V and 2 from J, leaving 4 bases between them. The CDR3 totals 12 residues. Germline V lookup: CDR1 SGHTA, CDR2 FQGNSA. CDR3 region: CASSSYTDTQYF. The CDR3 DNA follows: TGTGCCAGCAGCTCCTACACAGATACGCAGTATTTT.

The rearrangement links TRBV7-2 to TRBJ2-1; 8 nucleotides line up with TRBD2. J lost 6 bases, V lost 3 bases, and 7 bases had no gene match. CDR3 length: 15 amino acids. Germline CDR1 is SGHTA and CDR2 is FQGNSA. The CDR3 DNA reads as TGTGCCAGCAGCTTGGCGGGACTAGAACGCAATGAGCAGTTCTTC. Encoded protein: CASSLAGLERNEQFF. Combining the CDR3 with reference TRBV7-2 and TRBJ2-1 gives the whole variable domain GAGVSQSPSNKVTEKGKDVELRCDPISGHTALYWYRQSLGQGLEFLIYFQGNSAPDKSGLPSDRFSAERTGGSVSTLTIQRTQQEDSAVYLCASSLAGLERNEQFFGPGTRLTVL.

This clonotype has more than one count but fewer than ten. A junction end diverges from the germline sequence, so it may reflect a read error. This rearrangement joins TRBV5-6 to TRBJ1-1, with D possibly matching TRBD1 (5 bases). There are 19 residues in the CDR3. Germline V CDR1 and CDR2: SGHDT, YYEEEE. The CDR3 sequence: CASSPKFWAPRRTSFREPF. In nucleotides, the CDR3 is TGTGCCAGCAGCCCTAAGTTTTGGGCACCCCGGAGGACATCATTTAGGGAGCCTTTT.

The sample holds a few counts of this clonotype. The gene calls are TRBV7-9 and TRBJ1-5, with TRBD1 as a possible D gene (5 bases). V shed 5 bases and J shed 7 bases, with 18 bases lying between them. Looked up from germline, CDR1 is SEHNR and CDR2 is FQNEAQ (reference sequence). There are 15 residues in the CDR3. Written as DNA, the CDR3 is TGTGCCAGCAGCCCCGTGGGGAGCGGGGACCAGCCCCAGCATTTT. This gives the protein CASSPVGSGDQPQHF.

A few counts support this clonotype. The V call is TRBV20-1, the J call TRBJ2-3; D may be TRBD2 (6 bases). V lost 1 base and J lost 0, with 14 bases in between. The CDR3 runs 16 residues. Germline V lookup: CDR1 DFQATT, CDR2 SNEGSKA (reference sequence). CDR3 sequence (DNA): TGCAGTGCTAGAGGAGGGGAGCGGGTTAGCACAGATACGCAGTATTTT. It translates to CSARGGERVSTDTQYF.

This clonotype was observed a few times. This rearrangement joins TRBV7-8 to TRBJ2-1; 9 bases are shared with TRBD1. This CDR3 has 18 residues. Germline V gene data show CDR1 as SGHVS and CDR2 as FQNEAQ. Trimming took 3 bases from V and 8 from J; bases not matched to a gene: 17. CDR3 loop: CASSFLSLGQGREDEQFF. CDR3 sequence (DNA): TGTGCCAGCAGCTTTTTAAGCTTGGGACAGGGACGAGAAGATGAGCAGTTCTTC.

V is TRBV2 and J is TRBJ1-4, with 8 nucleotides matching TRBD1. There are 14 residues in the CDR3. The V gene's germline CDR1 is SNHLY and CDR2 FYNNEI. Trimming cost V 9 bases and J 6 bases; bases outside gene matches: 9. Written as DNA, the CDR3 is TGTGCCAGTCAAAGGGGGACAGGTTATGAAAAACTGTTTTTT. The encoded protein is CASQRGTGYEKLFF.

The CDR3 DNA follows: TGTGCCAGCAGCCACCGGGTCCGAAACACCGGGGAGCTGTTTTTT. It encodes CASSHRVRNTGELFF. V and J are TRBV7-4 and TRBJ2-2, with D uncertain. From germline, CDR1 is SGHVT and CDR2 SQSDAQ. Between the trimmed V and J ends, which lost 5 bases and 2 bases, there was a span of 12 bases. The CDR3 is 15 amino acids.

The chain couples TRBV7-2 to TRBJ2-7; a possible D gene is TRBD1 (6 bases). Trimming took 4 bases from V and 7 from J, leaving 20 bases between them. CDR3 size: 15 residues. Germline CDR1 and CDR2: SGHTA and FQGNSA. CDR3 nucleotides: TGTGCCAGCAGCTCCCTAGGCAGGGGAGATTCAGAGCAGTACTTC. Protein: CASSSLGRGDSEQYF.

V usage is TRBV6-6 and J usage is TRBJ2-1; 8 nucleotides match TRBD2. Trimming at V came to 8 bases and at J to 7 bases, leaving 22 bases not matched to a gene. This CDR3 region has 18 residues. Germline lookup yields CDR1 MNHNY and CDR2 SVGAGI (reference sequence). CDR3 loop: CASPRPLPGGPSRNEQFF. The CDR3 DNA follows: TGTGCCAGCCCACGACCATTGCCGGGAGGGCCCTCTAGGAATGAGCAGTTCTTC.

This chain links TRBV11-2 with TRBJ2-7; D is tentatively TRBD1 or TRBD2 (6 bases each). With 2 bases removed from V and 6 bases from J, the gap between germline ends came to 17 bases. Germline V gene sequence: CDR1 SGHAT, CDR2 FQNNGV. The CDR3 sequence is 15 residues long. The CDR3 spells CASSLRGEVWIEQYF. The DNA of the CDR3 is TGTGCCAGCAGCTTAAGGGGGGAAGTGTGGATCGAGCAGTACTTC.

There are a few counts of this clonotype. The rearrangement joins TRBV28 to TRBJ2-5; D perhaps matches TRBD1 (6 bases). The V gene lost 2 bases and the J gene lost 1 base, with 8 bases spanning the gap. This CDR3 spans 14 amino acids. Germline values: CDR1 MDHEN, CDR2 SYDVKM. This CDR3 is CASSLGTIQETQYF. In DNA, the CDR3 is TGTGCCAGCAGTTTAGGGACAATCCAAGAGACCCAGTACTTC.

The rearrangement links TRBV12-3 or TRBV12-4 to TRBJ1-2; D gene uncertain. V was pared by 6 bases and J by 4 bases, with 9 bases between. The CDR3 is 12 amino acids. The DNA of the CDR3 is TGTGCCAGCAGCCCGGACGGCTATGGCTACACCTTC. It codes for CASSPDGYGYTF.

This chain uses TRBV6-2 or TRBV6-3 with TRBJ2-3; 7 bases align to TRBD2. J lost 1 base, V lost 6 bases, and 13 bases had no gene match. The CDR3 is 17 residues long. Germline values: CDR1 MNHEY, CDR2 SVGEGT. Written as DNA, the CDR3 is TGTGCCAGCAGAAATCCCAGGACTAGGGAGGGCACAGATACGCAGTATTTT. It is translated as CASRNPRTREGTDTQYF.

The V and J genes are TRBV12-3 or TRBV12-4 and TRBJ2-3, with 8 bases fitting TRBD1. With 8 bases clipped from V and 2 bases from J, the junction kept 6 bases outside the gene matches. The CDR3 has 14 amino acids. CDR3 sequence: CASSQGALTDTQYF. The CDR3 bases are TGTGCCAGCTCCCAGGGGGCCCTCACAGATACGCAGTATTTT.

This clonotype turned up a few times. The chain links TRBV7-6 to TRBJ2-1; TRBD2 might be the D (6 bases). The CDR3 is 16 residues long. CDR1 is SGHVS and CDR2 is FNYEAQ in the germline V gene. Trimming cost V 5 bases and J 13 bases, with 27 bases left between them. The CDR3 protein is CASSEPHPTSLGPQFF. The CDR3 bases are TGTGCCAGCAGCGAACCGCACCCGACTAGTTTGGGACCTCAGTTCTTC.

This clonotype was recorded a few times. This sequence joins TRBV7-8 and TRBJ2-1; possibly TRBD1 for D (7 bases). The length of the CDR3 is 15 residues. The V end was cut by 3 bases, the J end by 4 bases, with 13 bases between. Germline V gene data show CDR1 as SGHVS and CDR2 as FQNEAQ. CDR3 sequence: CASSFSRGVYNEQFF. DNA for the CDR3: TGTGCCAGCAGCTTCTCCAGGGGGGTATACAATGAGCAGTTCTTC. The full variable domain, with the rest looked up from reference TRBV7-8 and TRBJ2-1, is GAGVSQSPRYKVAKRGQDVALRCDPISGHVSLFWYQQALGQGPEFLTYFQNEAQLDKSGLPSDRFFAERPEGSVSTLKIQRTQQEDSAVYLCASSFSRGVYNEQFFGPGTRLTVL.

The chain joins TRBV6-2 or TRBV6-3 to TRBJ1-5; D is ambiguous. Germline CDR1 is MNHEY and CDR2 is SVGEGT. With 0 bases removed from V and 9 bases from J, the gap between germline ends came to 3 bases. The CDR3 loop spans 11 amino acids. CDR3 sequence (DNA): TGTGCCAGCAGTTACTCTGGGCCCCAGCATTTT. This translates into CASSYSGPQHF.

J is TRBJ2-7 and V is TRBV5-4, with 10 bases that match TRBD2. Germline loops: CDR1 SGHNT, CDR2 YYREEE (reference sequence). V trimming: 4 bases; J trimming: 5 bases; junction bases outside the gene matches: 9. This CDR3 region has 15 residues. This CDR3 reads CASSSKREGHHEQYF. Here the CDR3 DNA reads TGTGCCAGCAGCAGTAAGCGGGAGGGCCACCACGAGCAGTACTTC.

This chain's CDR3 is CASSRGGANSPLHF. The CDR3 DNA reads TGTGCCAGCAGCCGCGGGGGGGCAAATTCACCCCTCCACTTT. The rearrangement joins TRBV12-3 or TRBV12-4 to TRBJ1-6, with D maybe TRBD1 (6 bases). The CDR3 runs to 14 residues. V lost 6 bases and J lost 7, with 13 bases in between.

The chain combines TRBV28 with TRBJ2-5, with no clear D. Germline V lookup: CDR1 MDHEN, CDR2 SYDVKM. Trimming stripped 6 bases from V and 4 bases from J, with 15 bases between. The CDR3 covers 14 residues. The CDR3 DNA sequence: TGTGCCAGCAGCCCCCCCCCGACGGGAGAGACCCAGTACTTC. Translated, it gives CASSPPPTGETQYF.

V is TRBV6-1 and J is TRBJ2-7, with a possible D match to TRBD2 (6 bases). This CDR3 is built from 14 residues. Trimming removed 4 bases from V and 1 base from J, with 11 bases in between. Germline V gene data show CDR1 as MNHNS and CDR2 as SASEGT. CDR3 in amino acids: CASSGRLVSYEQYF. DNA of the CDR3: TGTGCCAGCAGTGGGAGACTAGTTTCCTACGAGCAGTACTTC.